The text below deals with one T cell receptor beta chain. Germline V gene data show CDR1 as MNHEY and CDR2 as SMNVEV (reference sequence). The CDR3 runs to 14 residues. Trimming stripped 4 bases from V and 3 bases from J, with 7 bases between. This sample stems from a study of blood T cell repertoires in COVID-19. Per the original methods: Estimation of nucleated cell counts relied on the amplification of reference gene primers. Libraries were prepared by immunoSEQ multiplex PCR; TCRdb keeps only in-frame clonotypes and omits some of them. Clone size and the V and J calls come from that table; the DNA yielded D and trimming. The sample consists of 250,000 to 350,000 clones, approximately 83% of them appearing once. Seattle patients were enrolled during active infection and followed longitudinally.

The receptor's source is a person aged 65 to 85 with COVID-19, enrolled during active disease. The rearrangement links TRBV27 to TRBJ1-6; D call uncertain. The sequencing input was peripheral blood. CDR3 nucleotide sequence: TGTGCCAGCAGTTCGGGATACTATAATTCACCCCTCCACTTT. Its translation is CASSSGYYNSPLHF.